This T cell receptor (beta chain) was captured by sequencing in a study of siplizumab effects on memory and regulatory T cells. Unstimulated TEMRA, naive, memory and effector memory subsets were sequenced in a few donor pairs. CDR1 is LGHNA, CDR2 YSLEER, per germline. CDR3 length equals 13 residues. V lost 4 bases to trimming and J lost 4 bases, with 9 bases between them. Study-wide results and caveats: Naive T cells seemed more diverse than memory cells; they also seemed major alloresponse contributors.

The data were produced by immunoSEQ multiplex PCR, yet TCRdb's version contains in-frame clones alone and is incomplete. Of more than 45,000 clones in the sample, about 97% are singletons; the top ten hold approximately 0.6%. Remarks on this clone: What it recognizes is unknown.

This sequence joins TRBV4-3 and TRBJ2-3; no definite D call. The sequence was collected from a human donor in good health. Sequenced: naive CD4+ T cells sorted from blood. CDR3 bases: TGCGCCAGCAGCCTCGATTTGGCAGATACGCAGTATTTT. Its translation is CASSLDLADTQYF.